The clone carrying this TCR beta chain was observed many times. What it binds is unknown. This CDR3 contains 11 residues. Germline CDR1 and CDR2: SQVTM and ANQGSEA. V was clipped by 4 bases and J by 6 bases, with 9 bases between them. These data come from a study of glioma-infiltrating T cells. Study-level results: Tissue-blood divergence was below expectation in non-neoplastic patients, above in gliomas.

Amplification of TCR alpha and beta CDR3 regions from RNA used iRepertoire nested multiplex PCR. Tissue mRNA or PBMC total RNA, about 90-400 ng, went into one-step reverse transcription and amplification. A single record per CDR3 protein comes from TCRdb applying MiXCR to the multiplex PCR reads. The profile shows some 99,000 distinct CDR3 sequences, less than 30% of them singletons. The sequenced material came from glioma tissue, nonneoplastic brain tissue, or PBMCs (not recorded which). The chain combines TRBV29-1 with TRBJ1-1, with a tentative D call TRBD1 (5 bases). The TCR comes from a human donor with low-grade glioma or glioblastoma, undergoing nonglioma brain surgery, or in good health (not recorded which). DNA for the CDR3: TGCAGCGTTGTAGGGGCCGCTGAAGCTTTCTTT. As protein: CSVVGAAEAFF.